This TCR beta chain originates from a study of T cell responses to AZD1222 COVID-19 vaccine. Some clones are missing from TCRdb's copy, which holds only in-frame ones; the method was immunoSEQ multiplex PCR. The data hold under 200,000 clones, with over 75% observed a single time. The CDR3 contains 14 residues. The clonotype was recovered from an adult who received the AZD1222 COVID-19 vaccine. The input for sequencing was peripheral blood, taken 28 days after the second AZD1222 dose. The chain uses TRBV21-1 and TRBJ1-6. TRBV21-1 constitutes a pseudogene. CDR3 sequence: CASSNKGHRVALHF. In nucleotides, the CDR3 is TGTGCCAGCAGCAATAAAGGTCACCGGGTGGCCCTCCACTTT.